This TCR beta chain was obtained from a study of low-dose radiotherapy and immunotherapy resistance in tumors. This clonotype was detected only a few times. No DNA is shown, since the ends of the CDR3 on it are uncertain; the CDR3 is the one TCRdb lists. Time point specified: before trial treatment. First-strand cDNA relied on TRAV- and TRBV-specific primers spanning alpha and beta chains. TCRs were amplified for approximately 21 PCR cycles with a constant-region primer and V-primer adapter. TCRdb ran MiXCR on the reads and lists one entry per CDR3 protein. The table records 45,000 to 75,000 distinct CDR3 sequences, approximately 26% of them present only once. The sample in question was PBMCs, obtained before treatment. This TCR was sampled from a male donor with prostate cancer.

CDR3 region: CASSFGGISGELFFF. The V and J genes are TRBV5-4 and TRBJ2-2; the D segment call TRBD2 is taken from the table without a DNA check. CDR1 SGHNT and CDR2 YYREEE come from the germline V gene (reference sequence). The CDR3 comprises 15 residues, both ends counted.